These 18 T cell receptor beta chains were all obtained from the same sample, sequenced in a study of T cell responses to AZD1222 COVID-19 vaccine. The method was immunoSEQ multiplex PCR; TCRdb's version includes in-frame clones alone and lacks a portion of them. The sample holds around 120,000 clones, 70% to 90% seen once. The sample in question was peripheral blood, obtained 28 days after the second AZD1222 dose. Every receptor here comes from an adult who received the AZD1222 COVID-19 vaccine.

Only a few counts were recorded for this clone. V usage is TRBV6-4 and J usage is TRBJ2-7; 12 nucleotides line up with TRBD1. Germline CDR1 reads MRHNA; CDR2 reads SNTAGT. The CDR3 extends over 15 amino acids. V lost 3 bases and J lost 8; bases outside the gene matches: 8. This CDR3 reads CASSESPGTGGQQYF. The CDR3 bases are TGTGCCAGCAGTGAATCCCCCGGGACAGGGGGCCAGCAGTACTTC.

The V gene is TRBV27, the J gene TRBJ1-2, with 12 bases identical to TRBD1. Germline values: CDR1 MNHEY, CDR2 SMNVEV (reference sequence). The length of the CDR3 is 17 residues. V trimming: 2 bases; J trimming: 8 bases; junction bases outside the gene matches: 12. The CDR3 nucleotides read TGTGCCAGCAGTTTAGCGGGACAGGGGGCAGTAATCGACGGCTACACCTTC. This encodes CASSLAGQGAVIDGYTF.

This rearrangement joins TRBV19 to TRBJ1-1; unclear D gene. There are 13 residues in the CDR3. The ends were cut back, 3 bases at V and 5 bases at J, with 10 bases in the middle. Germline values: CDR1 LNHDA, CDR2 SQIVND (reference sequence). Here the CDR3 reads CASSIGLSTEAFF. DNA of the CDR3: TGTGCCAGTAGTATTGGCCTGAGTACTGAAGCTTTCTTT.

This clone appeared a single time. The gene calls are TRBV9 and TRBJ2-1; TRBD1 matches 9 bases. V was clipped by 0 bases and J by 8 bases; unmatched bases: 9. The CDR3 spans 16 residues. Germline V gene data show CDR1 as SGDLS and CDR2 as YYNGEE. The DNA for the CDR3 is TGTGCCAGCAGCGTAGAATCGACAAGACAGGGGGATGAGCAGTTCTTC. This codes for CASSVESTRQGDEQFF.

The CDR3 reads CAWRTTQLSGYTF. In DNA, the CDR3 is TGTGCCTGGAGGACCACTCAACTATCCGGCTACACCTTC. V usage is TRBV30 and J usage is TRBJ1-2; no clear D gene. Germline V CDR1 and CDR2: GTSNPN, SVGIG (reference sequence). The CDR3 is 13 residues long. Trimming removed 3 bases at V and 8 bases at J, with 16 bases between.

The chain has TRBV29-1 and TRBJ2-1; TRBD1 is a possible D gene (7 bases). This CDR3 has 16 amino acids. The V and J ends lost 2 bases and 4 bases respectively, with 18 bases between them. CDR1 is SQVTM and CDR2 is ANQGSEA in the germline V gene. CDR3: CSVEPRTGGDYNEQFF. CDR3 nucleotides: TGCAGCGTTGAACCCCGGACAGGCGGGGATTACAATGAGCAGTTCTTC.

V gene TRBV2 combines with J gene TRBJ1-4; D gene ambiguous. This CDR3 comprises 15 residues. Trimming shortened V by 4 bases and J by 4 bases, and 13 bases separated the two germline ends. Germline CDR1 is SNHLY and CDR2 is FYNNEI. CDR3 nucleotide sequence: TGTGCCAGCAGTGTTCTGCTGGCCTTTAATGAAAAACTGTTTTTT. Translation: CASSVLLAFNEKLFF.

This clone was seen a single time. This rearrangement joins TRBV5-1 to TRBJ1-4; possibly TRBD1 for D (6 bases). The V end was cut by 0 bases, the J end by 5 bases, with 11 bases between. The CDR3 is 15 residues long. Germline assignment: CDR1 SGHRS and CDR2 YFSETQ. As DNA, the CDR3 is TGCGCCAGCAGCTTGGAAGGACAGTGGAATGAAAAACTGTTTTTT. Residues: CASSLEGQWNEKLFF. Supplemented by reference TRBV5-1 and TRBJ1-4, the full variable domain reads KAGVTQTPRYLIKTRGQQVTLSCSPISGHRSVSWYQQTPGQGLQFLFEYFSETQRNKGNFPGRFSGRQFSNSRSEMNVSTLELGDSALYLCASSLEGQWNEKLFFGSGTQLSVL.

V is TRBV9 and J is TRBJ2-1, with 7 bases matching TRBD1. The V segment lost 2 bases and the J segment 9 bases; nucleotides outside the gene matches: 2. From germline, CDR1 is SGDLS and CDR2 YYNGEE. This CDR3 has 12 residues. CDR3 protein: CASSVTGSEQFF. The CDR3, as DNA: TGTGCCAGCAGCGTGACAGGGAGTGAGCAGTTCTTC.

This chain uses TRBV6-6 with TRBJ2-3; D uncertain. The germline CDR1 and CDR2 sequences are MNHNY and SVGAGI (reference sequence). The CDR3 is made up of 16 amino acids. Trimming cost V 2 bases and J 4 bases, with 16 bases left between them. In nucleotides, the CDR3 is TGTGCCAGCAGTTACAGTGGACGGCAGAGGCCAGATACGCAGTATTTT. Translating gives CASSYSGRQRPDTQYF.

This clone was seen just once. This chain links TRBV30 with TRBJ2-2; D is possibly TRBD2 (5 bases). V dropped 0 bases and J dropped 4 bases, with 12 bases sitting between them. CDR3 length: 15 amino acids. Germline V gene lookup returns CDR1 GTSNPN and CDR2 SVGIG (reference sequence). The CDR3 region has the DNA TGTGCCTGGAGTGTATTGGTAGCGAGCACCGGGGAGCTGTTTTTT. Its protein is CAWSVLVASTGELFF. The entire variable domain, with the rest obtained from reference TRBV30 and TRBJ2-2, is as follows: SQTIHQWPATLVQPVGSPLSLECTVEGTSNPNLYWYRQAAGRGLQLLFYSVGIGQISSEVPQNLSASRPQDRQFILSSKKLLLSDSGFYLCAWSVLVASTGELFFGEGSRLTVL.

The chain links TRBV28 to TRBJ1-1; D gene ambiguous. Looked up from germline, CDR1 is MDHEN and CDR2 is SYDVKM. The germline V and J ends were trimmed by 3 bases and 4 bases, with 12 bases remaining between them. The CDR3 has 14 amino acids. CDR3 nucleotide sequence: TGTGCCAGCAGTTTGTATGGAGAGGGCACTGAAGCTTTCTTT. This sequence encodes CASSLYGEGTEAFF.

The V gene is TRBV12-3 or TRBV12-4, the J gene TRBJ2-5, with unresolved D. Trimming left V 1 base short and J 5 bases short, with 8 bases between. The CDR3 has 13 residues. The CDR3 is CASSLGRLETQYF. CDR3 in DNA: TGTGCCAGCAGTTTAGGAAGGCTTGAGACCCAGTACTTC.

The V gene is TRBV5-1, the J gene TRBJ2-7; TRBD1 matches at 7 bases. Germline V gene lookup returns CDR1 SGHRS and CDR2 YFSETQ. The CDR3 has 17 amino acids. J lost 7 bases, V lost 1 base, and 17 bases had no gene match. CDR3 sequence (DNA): TGCGCCAGCAGCTTGTCTCTGTGGCTTACAGGGGTGGGGGAGCAGTACTTC. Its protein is CASSLSLWLTGVGEQYF. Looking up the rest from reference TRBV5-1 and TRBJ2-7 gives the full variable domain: KAGVTQTPRYLIKTRGQQVTLSCSPISGHRSVSWYQQTPGQGLQFLFEYFSETQRNKGNFPGRFSGRQFSNSRSEMNVSTLELGDSALYLCASSLSLWLTGVGEQYFGPGTRLTVT.

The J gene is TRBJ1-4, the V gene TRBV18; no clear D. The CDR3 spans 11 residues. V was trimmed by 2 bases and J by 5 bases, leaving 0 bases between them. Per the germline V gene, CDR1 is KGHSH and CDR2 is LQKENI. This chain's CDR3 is CASSPNEKLFF. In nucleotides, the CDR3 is TGTGCCAGCTCACCAAATGAAAAACTGTTTTTT. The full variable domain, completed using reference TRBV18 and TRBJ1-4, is NAGVMQNPRHLVRRRGQEARLRCSPMKGHSHVYWYRQLPEEGLKFMVYLQKENIIDESGMPKERFSAEFPKEGPSILRIQQVVRGDSAAYFCASSPNEKLFFGSGTQLSVL.

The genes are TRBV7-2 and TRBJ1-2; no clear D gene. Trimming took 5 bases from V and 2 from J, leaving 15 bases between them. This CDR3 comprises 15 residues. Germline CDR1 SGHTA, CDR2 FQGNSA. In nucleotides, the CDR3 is TGTGCCAGCAGCCAAGCGAGGCAGCCAAACTATGGCTACACCTTC. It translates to CASSQARQPNYGYTF.

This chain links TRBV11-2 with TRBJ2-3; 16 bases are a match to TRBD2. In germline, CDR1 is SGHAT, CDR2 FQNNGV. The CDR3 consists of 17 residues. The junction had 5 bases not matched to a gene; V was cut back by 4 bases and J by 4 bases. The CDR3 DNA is TGTGCCAGCAGCTCCGGGACTAGCGGGAGGGCTTCAGATACGCAGTATTTT. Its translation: CASSSGTSGRASDTQYF.

The CDR3 spells CASTGTMNTGELFF. The CDR3 coding sequence is TGCGCCAGCACTGGGACCATGAACACCGGGGAGCTGTTTTTT. The chain employs TRBV5-1 and TRBJ2-2; D may match TRBD1 or TRBD2 (5 bases each). V gave up 6 bases and J gave up 1 base, with 10 bases separating them. The germline V gene encodes CDR1 SGHRS and CDR2 YFSETQ. The CDR3 spans 14 residues.